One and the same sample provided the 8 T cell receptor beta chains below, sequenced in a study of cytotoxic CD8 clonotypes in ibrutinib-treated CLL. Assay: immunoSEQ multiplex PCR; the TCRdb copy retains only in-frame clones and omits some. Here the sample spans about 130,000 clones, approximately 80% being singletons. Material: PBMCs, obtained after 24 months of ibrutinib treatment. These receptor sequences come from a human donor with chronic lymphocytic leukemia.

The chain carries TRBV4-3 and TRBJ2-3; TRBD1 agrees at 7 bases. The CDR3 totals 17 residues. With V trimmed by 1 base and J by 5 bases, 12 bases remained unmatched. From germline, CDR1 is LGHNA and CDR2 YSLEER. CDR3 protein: CASSQGSGSPGGDTQYF. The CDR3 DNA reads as TGCGCCAGCAGCCAAGGCTCCGGCTCCCCAGGGGGAGATACGCAGTATTTT.

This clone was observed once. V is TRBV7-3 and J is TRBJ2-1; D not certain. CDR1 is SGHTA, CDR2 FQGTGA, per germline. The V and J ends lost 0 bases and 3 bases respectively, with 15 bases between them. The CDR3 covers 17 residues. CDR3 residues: CASSLTPQPWDYNEQFF. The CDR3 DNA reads TGTGCCAGCAGCTTAACACCTCAACCCTGGGACTACAATGAGCAGTTCTTC.

CDR3 protein: CASSLGTEGGGYTF. CDR3 nucleotide sequence: TGTGCCAGCAGCTTAGGGACAGAGGGAGGAGGCTACACCTTC. V is TRBV7-2 and J is TRBJ1-2, with D possibly matching TRBD1 (6 bases). The V end lost 1 base, the J end lost 8 bases, and 14 bases lay between the germline ends. CDR1 and CDR2 (germline): SGHTA, FQGNSA. The CDR3 totals 14 residues.

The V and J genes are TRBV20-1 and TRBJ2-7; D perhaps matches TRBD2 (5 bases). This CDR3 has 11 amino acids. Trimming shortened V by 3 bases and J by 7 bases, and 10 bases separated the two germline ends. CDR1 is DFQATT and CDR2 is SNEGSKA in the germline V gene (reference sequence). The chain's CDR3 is CSASRPGEQYF. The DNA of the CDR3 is TGCAGTGCTAGCCGACCGGGGGAGCAGTACTTC.

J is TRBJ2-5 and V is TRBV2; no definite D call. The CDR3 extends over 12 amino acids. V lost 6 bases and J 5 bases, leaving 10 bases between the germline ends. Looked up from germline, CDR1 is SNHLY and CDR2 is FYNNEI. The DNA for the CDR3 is TGTGCCAGCAGCCCCGTTAGGGAGACCCAGTACTTC. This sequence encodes CASSPVRETQYF.

The CDR3 nucleotides read TGTGCCTGGAGTGTAGGCGGGGGCAATCAGCCCCAGCATTTT. This sequence encodes CAWSVGGGNQPQHF. V and J are TRBV30 and TRBJ1-5; D unresolved. The CDR3 has 14 amino acids. V dropped 0 bases and J dropped 2 bases, with 8 bases sitting between them. Germline V CDR1 and CDR2: GTSNPN, SVGIG (reference sequence).

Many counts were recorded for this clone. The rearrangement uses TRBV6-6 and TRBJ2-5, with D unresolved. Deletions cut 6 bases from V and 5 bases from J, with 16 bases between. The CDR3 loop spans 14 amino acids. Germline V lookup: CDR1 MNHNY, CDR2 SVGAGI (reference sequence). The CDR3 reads CASSRPPTMETQYF. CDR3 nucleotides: TGTGCCAGCAGCCGGCCCCCGACAATGGAGACCCAGTACTTC.

The CDR3 here is CASSQEQVALETEAFF. Written as DNA, the CDR3 is TGCGCCAGCAGCCAAGAGCAGGTCGCCCTGGAGACTGAAGCTTTCTTT. The gene calls are TRBV4-1 and TRBJ1-1; D gene uncertain. This CDR3 has 16 residues. In germline, CDR1 is MGHRA, CDR2 YSYEKL. Trimming pared 0 bases from V and 5 bases from J, leaving 16 bases between.